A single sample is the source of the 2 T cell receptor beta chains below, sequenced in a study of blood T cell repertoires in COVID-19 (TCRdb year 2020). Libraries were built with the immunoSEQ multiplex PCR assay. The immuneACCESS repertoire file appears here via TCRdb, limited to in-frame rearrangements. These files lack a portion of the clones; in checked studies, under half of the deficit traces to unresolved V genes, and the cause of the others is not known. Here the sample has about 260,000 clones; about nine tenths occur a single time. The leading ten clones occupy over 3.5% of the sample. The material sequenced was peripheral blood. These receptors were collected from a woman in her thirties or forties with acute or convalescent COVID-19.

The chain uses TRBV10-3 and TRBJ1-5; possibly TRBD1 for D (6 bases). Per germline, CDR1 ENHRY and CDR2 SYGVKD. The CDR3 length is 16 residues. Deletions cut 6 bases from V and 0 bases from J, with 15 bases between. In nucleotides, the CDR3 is TGTGCCATCAGCGCTCAGGGGACCCTTAGCAATCAGCCCCAGCATTTT. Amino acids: CAISAQGTLSNQPQHF.

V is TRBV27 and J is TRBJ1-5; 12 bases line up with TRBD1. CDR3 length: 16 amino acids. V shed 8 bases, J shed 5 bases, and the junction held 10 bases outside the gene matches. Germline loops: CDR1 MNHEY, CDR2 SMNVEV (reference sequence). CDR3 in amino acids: CASSFTGTGGDQPQHF. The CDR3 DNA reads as TGTGCCAGCTCATTTACCGGGACAGGGGGCGATCAGCCCCAGCATTTT.